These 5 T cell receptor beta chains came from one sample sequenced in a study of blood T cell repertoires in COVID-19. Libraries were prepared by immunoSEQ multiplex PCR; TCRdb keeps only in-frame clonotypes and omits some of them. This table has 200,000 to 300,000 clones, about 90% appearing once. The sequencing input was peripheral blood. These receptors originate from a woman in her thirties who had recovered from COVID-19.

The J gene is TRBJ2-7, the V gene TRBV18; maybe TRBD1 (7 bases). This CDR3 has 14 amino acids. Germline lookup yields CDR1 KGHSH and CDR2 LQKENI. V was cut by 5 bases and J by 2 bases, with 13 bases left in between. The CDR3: CASSSAGGTYEQYF. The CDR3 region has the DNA TGTGCCAGCTCATCAGCAGGGGGGACCTACGAGCAGTACTTC.

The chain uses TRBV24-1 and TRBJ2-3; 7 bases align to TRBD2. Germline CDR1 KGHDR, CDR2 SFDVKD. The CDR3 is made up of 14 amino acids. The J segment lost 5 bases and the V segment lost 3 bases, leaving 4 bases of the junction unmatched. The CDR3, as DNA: TGTGCCACCAGTGATCGTACTAGCGTAGATACGCAGTATTTT. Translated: CATSDRTSVDTQYF.

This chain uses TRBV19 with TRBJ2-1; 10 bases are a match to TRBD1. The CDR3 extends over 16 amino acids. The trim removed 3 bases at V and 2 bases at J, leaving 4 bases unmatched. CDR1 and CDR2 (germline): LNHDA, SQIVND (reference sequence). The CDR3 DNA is TGTGCCAGTAGTATTATGGGACAGGGGACCTACAATGAGCAGTTCTTC. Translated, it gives CASSIMGQGTYNEQFF.

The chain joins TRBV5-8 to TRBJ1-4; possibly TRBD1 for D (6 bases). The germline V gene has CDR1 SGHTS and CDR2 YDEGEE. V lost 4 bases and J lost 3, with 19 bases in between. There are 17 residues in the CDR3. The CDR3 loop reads CASSPGDPTGPNEKLFF. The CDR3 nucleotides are TGTGCCAGCAGCCCAGGGGACCCAACAGGGCCTAATGAAAAACTGTTTTTT.

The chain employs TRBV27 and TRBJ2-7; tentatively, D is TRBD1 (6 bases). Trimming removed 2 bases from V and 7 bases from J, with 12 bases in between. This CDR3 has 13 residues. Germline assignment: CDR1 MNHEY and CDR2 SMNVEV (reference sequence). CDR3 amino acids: CASSLNLGQEQYF. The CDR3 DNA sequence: TGTGCCAGCAGTTTAAACCTCGGACAGGAGCAGTACTTC.